This TCR beta chain appears in the sequencing data of a study of shared clonotypes between healthy human individuals. J lost 3 bases, V lost 2 bases, and 7 bases had no gene match. CDR3 length: 16 residues. Germline V CDR1 and CDR2: MNHNY, SVGAGI (reference sequence). As for this clone: Its matching antigen is unknown.

Findings and caveats of the study: Sequencing depth was expected to affect clonotype sharing among donors.

Each subset's genomic DNA was shared equally among a number of immunoSEQ plates. The data were produced by immunoSEQ multiplex PCR, yet TCRdb's version contains in-frame clones alone and is incomplete. The sample records about 490,000 clones, around 80% being singletons. This sequence joins TRBV6-6 and TRBJ1-5; 7 bases match TRBD1. This sequence originates from a woman in her thirties or forties in good health. Some clones in this sample may be carry-over from other donors' samples. Sequencing was performed on PBMCs. CDR3 in amino acids: CASSYRRGQHNQPQHF. The CDR3 DNA sequence: TGTGCCAGCAGTTACAGGCGGGGACAGCACAATCAGCCCCAGCATTTT.